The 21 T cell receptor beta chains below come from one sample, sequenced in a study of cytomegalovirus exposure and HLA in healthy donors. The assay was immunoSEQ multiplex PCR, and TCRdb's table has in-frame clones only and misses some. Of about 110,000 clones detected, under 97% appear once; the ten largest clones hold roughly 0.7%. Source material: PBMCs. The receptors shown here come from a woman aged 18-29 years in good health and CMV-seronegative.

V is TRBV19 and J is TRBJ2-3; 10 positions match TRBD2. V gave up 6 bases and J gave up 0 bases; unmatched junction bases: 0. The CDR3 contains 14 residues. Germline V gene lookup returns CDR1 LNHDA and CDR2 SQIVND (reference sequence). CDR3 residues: CASRLAGSTDTQYF. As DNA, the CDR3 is TGTGCCAGTAGACTAGCGGGGAGCACAGATACGCAGTATTTT.

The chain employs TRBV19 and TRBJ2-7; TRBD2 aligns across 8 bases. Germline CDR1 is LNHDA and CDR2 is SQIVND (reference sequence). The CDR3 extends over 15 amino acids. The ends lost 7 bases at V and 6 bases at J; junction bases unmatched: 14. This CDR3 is CASTGGVTGSLEQYF. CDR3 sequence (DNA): TGTGCCAGTACCGGGGGGGTCACAGGGAGTCTCGAGCAGTACTTC.

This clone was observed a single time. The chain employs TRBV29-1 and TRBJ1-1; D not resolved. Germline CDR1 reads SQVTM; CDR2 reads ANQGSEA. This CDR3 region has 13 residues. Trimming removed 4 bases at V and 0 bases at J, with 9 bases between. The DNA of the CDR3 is TGCAGCGTTGTTATGAGGATGAACACTGAAGCTTTCTTT. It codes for CSVVMRMNTEAFF.

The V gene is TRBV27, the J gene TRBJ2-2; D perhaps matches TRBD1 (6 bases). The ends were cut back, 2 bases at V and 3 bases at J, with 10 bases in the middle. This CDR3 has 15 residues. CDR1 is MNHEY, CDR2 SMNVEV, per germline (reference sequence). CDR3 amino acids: CASSLAGVHTGELFF. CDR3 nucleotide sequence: TGTGCCAGCAGTTTAGCAGGGGTGCACACCGGGGAGCTGTTTTTT.

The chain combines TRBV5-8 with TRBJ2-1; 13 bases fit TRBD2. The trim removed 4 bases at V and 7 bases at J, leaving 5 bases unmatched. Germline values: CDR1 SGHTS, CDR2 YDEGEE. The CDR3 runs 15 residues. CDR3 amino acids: CASSAGLAGFNEQFF. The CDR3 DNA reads TGTGCCAGCAGCGCGGGACTAGCGGGGTTTAATGAGCAGTTCTTC.

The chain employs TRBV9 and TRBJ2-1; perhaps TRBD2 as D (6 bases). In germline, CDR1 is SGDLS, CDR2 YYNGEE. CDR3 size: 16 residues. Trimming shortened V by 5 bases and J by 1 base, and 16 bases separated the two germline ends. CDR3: CASRTSLGGSYNEQFF. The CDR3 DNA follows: TGTGCCAGCAGGACCTCTCTGGGGGGATCCTACAATGAGCAGTTCTTC.

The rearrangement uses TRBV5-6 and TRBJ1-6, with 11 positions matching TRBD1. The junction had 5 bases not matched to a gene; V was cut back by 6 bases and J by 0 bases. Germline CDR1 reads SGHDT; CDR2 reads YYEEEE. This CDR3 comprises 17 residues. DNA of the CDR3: TGTGCCAGCACGGGACAGGGGGGATTCTCCTATAATTCACCCCTCCACTTT. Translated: CASTGQGGFSYNSPLHF.

The CDR3: CASRRQGALRNTIYF. The CDR3 DNA sequence: TGTGCCAGCAGACGACAGGGGGCGCTAAGAAACACCATATATTTT. The rearrangement uses TRBV28 and TRBJ1-3; the match to TRBD1 covers 10 bases. The CDR3 has 15 amino acids. V lost 6 bases to trimming and J lost 5 bases; unmatched junction nucleotides: 7. Germline V gives CDR1 MDHEN, CDR2 SYDVKM. Full variable domain (rest looked up from reference TRBV28 and TRBJ1-3): DVKVTQSSRYLVKRTGEKVFLECVQDMDHENMFWYRQDPGLGLRLIYFSYDVKMKEKGDIPEGYSVSREKKERFSLILESASTNQTSMYLCASRRQGALRNTIYFGEGSWLTVV.

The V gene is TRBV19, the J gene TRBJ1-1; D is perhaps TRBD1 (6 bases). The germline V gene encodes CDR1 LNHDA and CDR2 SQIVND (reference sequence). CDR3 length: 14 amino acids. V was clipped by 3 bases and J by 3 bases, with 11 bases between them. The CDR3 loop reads CASSMWDTYTEAFF. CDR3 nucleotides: TGTGCCAGTAGTATGTGGGACACCTACACTGAAGCTTTCTTT.

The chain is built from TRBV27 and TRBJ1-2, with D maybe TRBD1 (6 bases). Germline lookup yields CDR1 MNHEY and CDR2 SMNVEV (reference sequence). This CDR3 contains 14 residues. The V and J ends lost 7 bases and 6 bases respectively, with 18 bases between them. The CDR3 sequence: CASTSYTQGNGYTF. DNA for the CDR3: TGTGCCAGCACTTCTTATACTCAGGGGAATGGCTACACCTTC.

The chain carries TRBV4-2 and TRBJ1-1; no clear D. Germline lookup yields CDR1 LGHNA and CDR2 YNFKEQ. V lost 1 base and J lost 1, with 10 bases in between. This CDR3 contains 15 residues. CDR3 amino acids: CASSQVLSGNTEAFF. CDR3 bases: TGTGCCAGCAGCCAAGTTCTCAGCGGGAACACTGAAGCTTTCTTT.

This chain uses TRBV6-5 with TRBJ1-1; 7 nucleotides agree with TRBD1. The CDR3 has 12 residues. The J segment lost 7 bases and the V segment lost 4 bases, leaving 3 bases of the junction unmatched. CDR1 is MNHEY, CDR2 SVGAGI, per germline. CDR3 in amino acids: CASSSRGVEAFF. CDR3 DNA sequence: TGTGCCAGCAGTTCCAGGGGGGTTGAAGCTTTCTTT.

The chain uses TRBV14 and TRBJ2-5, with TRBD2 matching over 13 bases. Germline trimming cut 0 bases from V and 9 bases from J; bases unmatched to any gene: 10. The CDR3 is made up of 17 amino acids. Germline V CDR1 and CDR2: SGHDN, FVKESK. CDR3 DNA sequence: TGTGCCAGCAGCCAAGAAACGACTAGCGGGGGGTCCTTGGCCCAGTACTTC. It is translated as CASSQETTSGGSLAQYF.

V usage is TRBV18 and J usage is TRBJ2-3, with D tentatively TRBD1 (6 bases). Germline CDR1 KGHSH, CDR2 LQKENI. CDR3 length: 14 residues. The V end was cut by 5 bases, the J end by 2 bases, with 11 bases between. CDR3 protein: CASSKDSYTDTQYF. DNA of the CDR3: TGTGCCAGCTCAAAGGACAGCTACACAGATACGCAGTATTTT.

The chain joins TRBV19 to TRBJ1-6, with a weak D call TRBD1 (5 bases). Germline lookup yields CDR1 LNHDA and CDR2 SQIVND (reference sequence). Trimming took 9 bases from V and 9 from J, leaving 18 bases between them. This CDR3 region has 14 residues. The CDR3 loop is CASRLAGRSSPLHF. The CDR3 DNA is TGTGCCAGCCGGCTGGCAGGGAGGAGTTCACCCCTCCACTTT.

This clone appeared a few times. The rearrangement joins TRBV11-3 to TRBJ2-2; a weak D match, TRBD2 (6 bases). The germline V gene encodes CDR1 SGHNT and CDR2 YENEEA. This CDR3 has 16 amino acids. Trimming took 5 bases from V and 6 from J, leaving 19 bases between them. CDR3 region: CASSDRPGLTAGELFF. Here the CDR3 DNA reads TGTGCCAGCAGCGATAGACCGGGACTTACCGCCGGGGAGCTGTTTTTT.

The CDR3 DNA reads TGTGCCAGCAGCCAAGGTGAACTAGCGGGGGGGAACAATGAGCAGTTCTTC. Its protein product is CASSQGELAGGNNEQFF. The rearrangement links TRBV4-2 to TRBJ2-1; 13 bases match TRBD2. In germline, CDR1 is LGHNA, CDR2 YNFKEQ. The CDR3 is 17 residues long. With V trimmed by 1 base and J by 5 bases, 5 bases remained unmatched.

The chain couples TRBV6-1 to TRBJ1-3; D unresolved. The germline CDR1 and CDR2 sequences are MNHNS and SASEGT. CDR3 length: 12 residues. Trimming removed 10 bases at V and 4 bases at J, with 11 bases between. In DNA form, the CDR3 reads TGTGCCACCCGAAGCGCCGGAAACACCATATATTTT. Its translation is CATRSAGNTIYF.

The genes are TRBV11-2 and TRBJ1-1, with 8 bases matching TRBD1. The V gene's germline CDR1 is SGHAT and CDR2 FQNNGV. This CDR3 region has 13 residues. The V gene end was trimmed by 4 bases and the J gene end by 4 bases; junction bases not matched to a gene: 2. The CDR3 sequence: CASSSQGATEAFF. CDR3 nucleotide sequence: TGTGCCAGCAGCTCCCAGGGGGCCACTGAAGCTTTCTTT.

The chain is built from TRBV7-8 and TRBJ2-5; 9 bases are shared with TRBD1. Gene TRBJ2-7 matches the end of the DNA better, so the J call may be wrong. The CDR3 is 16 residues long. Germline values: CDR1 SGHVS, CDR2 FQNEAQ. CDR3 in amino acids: CASSLGGTGNTYEQYF. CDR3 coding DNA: TGTGCCAGCAGCTTAGGGGGGACAGGGAATACCTACGAGCAGTACTTC.

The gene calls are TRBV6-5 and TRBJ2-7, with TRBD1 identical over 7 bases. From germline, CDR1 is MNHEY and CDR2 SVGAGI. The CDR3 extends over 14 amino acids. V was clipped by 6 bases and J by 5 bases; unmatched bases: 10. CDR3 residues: CASRPGQPVHEQYF. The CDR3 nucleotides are TGTGCCAGCAGACCGGGACAGCCTGTCCACGAGCAGTACTTC.